This is a list of T cell receptor beta chains from one sample in a study of T cell responses to AZD1222 COVID-19 vaccine. TCRdb's table, derived via immunoSEQ multiplex PCR, lists solely in-frame clones and lacks some. The sample shows 150,000 to 200,000 clones, 85% to 95% of them seen only once. The sample was peripheral blood, taken on day 0 of AZD1222 vaccination. The receptors were sampled from an adult in good health. CDR3s include the opening cysteine and the closing phenylalanine or tryptophan. The D gene is left open where the match is weak. The size entry is marked missing in some rows and otherwise reads once, few, many or a size class.

j_call | d_call | v_call | clone_size | cdr3_aa | cdr3_nt
TRBJ2-5 | . | TRBV6-5 | . | CASSQGTGGTQYF | TGTGCCAGCAGTCAGGGTACAGGCGGGACCCAGTACTTC
TRBJ1-6 | . | TRBV6-4 | . | CASSEQGGNSPLHF | TGTGCCAGCAGTGAACAGGGTGGAAATTCACCCCTCCACTTT
TRBJ2-2 | . | TRBV5-5 | . | CASSQNTGELFF | TGTGCCAGCAGCCAAAACACCGGGGAGCTGTTTTTT
TRBJ1-5 | . | TRBV21-1 | . | CASSIEGERCNQPQHF | TGTGCCAGCAGCATCGAGGGGGAAAGGTGCAATCAGCCCCAGCATTTT
TRBJ1-2 | . | TRBV27 | . | CASSRTDSLYGYTF | TGTGCCAGCAGTCGCACGGACAGCCTTTATGGCTACACCTTC
TRBJ1-4 | . | TRBV28 | . | CASTKGRGGRWTNEKLFF | TGTGCCAGCACCAAAGGGCGGGGGGGTAGGTGGACTAATGAAAAACTGTTTTTT
TRBJ2-1 | . | TRBV19 | . | CASSIGGGGHNEQFF | TGTGCCAGTAGTATAGGGGGGGGCGGCCACAATGAGCAGTTCTTC
TRBJ2-2 | . | TRBV12-3/TRBV12-4 | . | CASNPGSGELFF | TGTGCCAGCAATCCGGGGTCCGGGGAGCTGTTTTTT
TRBJ1-1 | . | TRBV5-1 | . | CASSLDGMSAFF | TGCGCCAGCAGCTTGGATGGGATGTCAGCTTTCTTT
TRBJ1-1 | . | TRBV6-6 | . | CASNIGPANTEAFF | TGTGCCAGCAATATTGGACCGGCGAACACTGAAGCTTTCTTT
TRBJ2-7 | . | TRBV19 | . | CASSIGQAWDEQYF | TGTGCCAGTAGTATAGGCCAGGCTTGGGACGAGCAGTACTTC
TRBJ1-2 | . | TRBV20-1 | . | CSAAGYGYTF | TGCAGTGCCGCAGGGTACGGCTACACCTTC
TRBJ2-7 | . | TRBV6-5 | once | CASSSSGRYEQYF | TGTGCCAGCAGTTCCTCTGGGCGCTACGAGCAGTACTTC
TRBJ2-4 | TRBD1 | TRBV6-2/TRBV6-3 | . | CASSWDRPYF | TGTGCCAGCAGCTGGGACAGGCCGTACTTC
TRBJ1-1 | . | TRBV10-3 | . | CAISANSQNTEAFF | TGTGCCATCAGTGCGAACAGCCAGAACACTGAAGCTTTCTTT
TRBJ2-3 | . | TRBV7-2 | . | CASSSRAPSADTQYF | TGTGCCAGCAGCTCCCGGGCCCCAAGCGCAGATACGCAGTATTTT
TRBJ2-7 | TRBD1 | TRBV25-1 | . | CASSQTGVLPYEQYF | TGTGCCAGCAGTCAGACAGGGGTTTTGCCCTACGAGCAGTACTTC
TRBJ2-7 | . | TRBV18 | . | CASSPPPVGNEQYF | TGTGCCAGCTCACCACCCCCGGTGGGGAACGAGCAGTACTTC
TRBJ2-3 | . | TRBV21-1 | . | CASRSLPSSDTSTDTQYF | TGTGCCAGCAGATCCCTGCCTAGCAGCGACACTAGCACAGATACGCAGTATTTT
TRBJ2-7 | . | TRBV19 | . | CASSKGPGDYEQYF | TGTGCCAGTAGCAAGGGCCCGGGAGACTACGAGCAGTACTTC
TRBJ1-4 | . | TRBV4-1 | . | CASSQASVWQNEKLFF | TGCGCCAGCAGCCAAGCAAGTGTCTGGCAGAATGAAAAACTGTTTTTT
TRBJ1-6 | . | TRBV5-1 | . | CASSLAGGAGNSPLHF | TGCGCCAGCAGCTTGGCCGGAGGGGCGGGTAATTCACCCCTCCACTTT
TRBJ1-5 | TRBD1 | TRBV28 | . | CASSLGTGLVYQPQHF | TGTGCCAGCAGTTTGGGGACAGGGCTGGTCTATCAGCCCCAGCATTTT
TRBJ2-1 | . | TRBV27 | . | CASSRRGPRSYNEQFF | TGTGCCAGCAGTCGCAGAGGCCCACGATCCTACAATGAGCAGTTCTTC
TRBJ1-5 | TRBD1 | TRBV14 | few | CASSRTGLNQPQHF | TGTGCCAGCAGCAGGACAGGGTTAAATCAGCCCCAGCATTTT
TRBJ2-3 | TRBD2 | TRBV9 | . | CASSLRAGARDTQYF | TGTGCCAGCAGCCTCAGAGCGGGGGCCCGAGATACGCAGTATTTT
TRBJ1-4 | . | TRBV5-1 | . | CASSLLGTTNEKLFF | TGCGCCAGCAGCTTGTTGGGAACAACTAATGAAAAACTGTTTTTT
TRBJ1-6 | . | TRBV2 | . | CASSGLDGQNSPLHF | TGTGCCAGCAGTGGCCTGGACGGACAGAATTCACCCCTCCACTTT
TRBJ1-2 | TRBD1 | TRBV24-1 | . | CATSDTGGGWVLPNYGYTF | TGTGCCACCAGTGACACAGGGGGCGGATGGGTCCTACCTAACTATGGCTACACCTTC
TRBJ1-1 | TRBD1 | TRBV6-5 | . | CASSTEHRGREAFF | TGTGCCAGCAGCACCGAACACAGGGGCCGGGAAGCTTTCTTT
TRBJ1-2 | . | TRBV6-2/TRBV6-3 | . | CASSYSSGSQGYGYTF | TGTGCCAGCAGTTACTCGAGCGGATCCCAGGGCTATGGCTACACCTTC
TRBJ1-3 | . | TRBV10-3 | few | CAISERDAGNTIYF | TGTGCCATCAGTGAGAGGGATGCTGGAAACACCATATATTTT
TRBJ1-2 | . | TRBV19 | . | CASTLEGPIPDGYTF | TGTGCCAGTACCCTGGAGGGGCCAATCCCGGATGGCTACACCTTC
TRBJ2-5 | TRBD2 | TRBV3-1/TRBV3-2 | few | CASSQDSGGQETQYF | TGTGCCAGCAGCCAAGACTCCGGGGGGCAAGAGACCCAGTACTTC
TRBJ1-1 | . | TRBV10-3 | . | CAISEFGRGWAFF | TGTGCCATCAGTGAGTTCGGACGGGGATGGGCTTTCTTT
TRBJ2-3 | TRBD2 | TRBV2 | . | CASSPTSGGTDTQYF | TGTGCCAGCAGCCCCACTAGCGGTGGCACAGATACGCAGTATTTT
TRBJ1-4 | . | TRBV7-8 | few | CASSARGVRVTTNEKLFF | TGTGCCAGCAGCGCGCGAGGGGTCAGGGTGACAACTAATGAAAAACTGTTTTTT
TRBJ2-1 | TRBD2 | TRBV7-9 | . | CASSSGGGVNNEQFF | TGTGCCAGCAGCTCGGGCGGGGGGGTTAACAATGAGCAGTTCTTC
TRBJ2-2 | . | TRBV21-1 | . | CASSKRYGTGGADEETGELFF | TGTGCCAGCAGCAAAAGGTACGGGACAGGGGGCGCGGATGAGGAAACCGGGGAGCTGTTTTTT
TRBJ2-3 | . | TRBV18 | . | CASSPSSTDTQYF | TGTGCCAGCTCTCCCTCTAGCACAGATACGCAGTATTTT
TRBJ1-1 | . | TRBV18 | . | CASSRGGNEAFF | TGTGCCAGCTCACGGGGGGGGAATGAAGCTTTCTTT
TRBJ1-5 | TRBD1 | TRBV28 | . | CASRERDRVNQPQHF | TGTGCCAGCAGGGAAAGGGACAGGGTCAATCAGCCCCAGCATTTT
TRBJ1-1 | . | TRBV6-5 | . | CASIKSGTEAFF | TGTGCCAGCATCAAAAGTGGCACTGAAGCTTTCTTT
TRBJ2-5 | TRBD1 | TRBV5-1 | . | CASSNAGTATRLTQYF | TGCGCCAGCAGCAATGCCGGGACAGCTACAAGATTGACCCAGTACTTC
TRBJ1-6 | TRBD1 | TRBV5-6 | . | CASSLGRGDNSPLHF | TGTGCCAGCAGCTTGGGCAGGGGGGATAATTCACCCCTCCACTTT
TRBJ2-4 | . | TRBV4-2 | once | CASSQEGPLAKNIQYF | TGTGCCAGCAGCCAAGAAGGGCCGCTAGCCAAAAACATTCAGTACTTC